This T cell receptor (beta chain) was captured in a study of T-cell memory formation after mild COVID-19. Study context: For the most part, TCR clusters were specific to one donor.

The junction had 4 bases not matched to a gene; V was cut back by 0 bases and J by 5 bases. CDR3 length: 15 residues. Germline CDR1 SEHNR, CDR2 FQNEAQ (reference sequence). General study findings and limits: Second-wave clones with a day 37 peak had unconfirmed SARS-CoV-2 specificity. Clones shrinking from day 15 to 85 showed even CD4/CD8 mixes; later expanders tilted CD4+.

The table lists this clonotype with a few counts. Its cognate antigen is unknown. Sample barcodes and UMIs were carried by the TCR alpha and TCR beta cDNA libraries that 5'RACE generated with constant-segment primers. Each CDR3 protein gets one entry after TCRdb re-called the 5' RACE reads with MiXCR. This table has about 400,000 distinct CDR3 sequences, about 22% appearing once. J is TRBJ2-1 and V is TRBV7-9; 7 nucleotides align to TRBD2. This clonotype was sampled from an adult woman who had mild COVID-19 (a few samples of this study predate the infection). Cell type and time point are not known. Sequencing was performed on PBMCs or a T cell subset sorted from them (not recorded which). In DNA form, the CDR3 reads TGTGCCAGCAGCTTAGCGGGAGGGCCTAACAATGAGCAGTTCTTC. Translated: CASSLAGGPNNEQFF.